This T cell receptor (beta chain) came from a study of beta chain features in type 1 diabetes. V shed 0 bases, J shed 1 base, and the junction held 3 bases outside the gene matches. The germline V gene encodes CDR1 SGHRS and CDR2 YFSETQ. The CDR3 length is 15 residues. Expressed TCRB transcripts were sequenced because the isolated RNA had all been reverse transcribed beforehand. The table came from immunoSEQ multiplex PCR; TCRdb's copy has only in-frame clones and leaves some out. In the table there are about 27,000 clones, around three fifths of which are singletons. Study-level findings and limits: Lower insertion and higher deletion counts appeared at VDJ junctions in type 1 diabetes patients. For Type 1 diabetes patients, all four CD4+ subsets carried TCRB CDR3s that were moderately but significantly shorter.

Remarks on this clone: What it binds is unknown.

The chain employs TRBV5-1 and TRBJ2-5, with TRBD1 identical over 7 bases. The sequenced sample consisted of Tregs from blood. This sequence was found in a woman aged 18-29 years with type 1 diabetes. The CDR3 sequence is CASSLGGQSQETQYF. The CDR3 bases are TGCGCCAGCAGCTTGGGGGGACAGAGCCAAGAGACCCAGTACTTC.